This entry features one T cell receptor beta chain sequence. An assay was performed, and its level was deep. Sequencing was performed with immunoSEQ multiplex PCR; in TCRdb, only in-frame clones are kept and a portion is missing. The top ten clones hold approximately 13% of a sample with about 470,000 clones, roughly 80% of them seen once. This sample stems from a study of shared clonotypes between healthy human individuals. The trim removed 2 bases at V and 6 bases at J, leaving 9 bases unmatched. Germline values: CDR1 SGHVS, CDR2 FNYEAQ. The CDR3 length is 16 residues. Source material: PBMCs. The sequence was obtained from a woman between 40 and 55 years old in good health. Some clones in this sample may be carry-over from other donors' samples. The chain carries TRBV7-6 and TRBJ1-4; 7 bases are shared with TRBD1. CDR3 sequence reads: CASSLKGAEEDEKLFF. The DNA for the CDR3 is TGTGCCAGCAGCTTAAAGGGGGCAGAGGAGGATGAAAAACTGTTTTTT. The variable domain in full, completed from reference TRBV7-6 and TRBJ1-4, reads GAGVSQSPRYKVTKRGQDVALRCDPISGHVSLYWYRQALGQGPEFLTYFNYEAQQDKSGLPNDRFSAERPEGSISTLTIQRTEQRDSAMYRCASSLKGAEEDEKLFFGSGTQLSVL.